Each of the 21 T cell receptor beta chains below was sequenced from the same sample in a study of T cells in Graves' hyperthyroidism and ophthalmopathy. Amplification of TCR beta CDR3 regions was performed using RNA transcripts as template. Initially, a first-round RT-PCR of the TCR CDR3 employed the HTBI primer set. TCRdb re-analysed the multiplex PCR reads in MiXCR, keeping a single row per CDR3 protein. Found here are around 540,000 distinct CDR3 sequences, roughly 50% of them singletons; the top ten hold about 8.2%. Material for sequencing was peripheral blood or thyroid tissue (not recorded which). Every receptor here comes from a woman aged 18 to 35 with Graves' hyperthyroidism.

As for this clonotype: An end of the junction differs from the germline gene, which may be a read error. This chain connects TRBV5-1 to TRBJ1-2; a possible D gene is TRBD1 (6 bases). This CDR3 spans 12 amino acids. In germline, CDR1 is SGHRS, CDR2 YFSETQ. The CDR3 region is CASSWTDCGYTF. The CDR3 DNA reads TGTGCCAGCAGCTGGACAGACTGTGGCTACACCTTC.

The genes are TRBV11-2 and TRBJ2-7; D is undetermined. The germline V gene has CDR1 SGHAT and CDR2 FQNNGV. V gave up 3 bases and J gave up 5 bases, with 5 bases separating them. CDR3 length equals 11 residues. The CDR3 coding sequence is TGTGCCAGCAGCTTCCCCGACGAGCAGTACTTC. It yields the protein CASSFPDEQYF. Looking up the rest from reference TRBV11-2 and TRBJ2-7 gives the full variable domain: EAGVAQSPRYKIIEKRQSVAFWCNPISGHATLYWYQQILGQGPKLLIQFQNNGVVDDSQLPKDRFSAERLKGVDSTLKIQPAKLEDSAVYLCASSFPDEQYFGPGTRLTVT.

This clonotype has a handful of counts. The J gene is TRBJ2-7, the V gene TRBV19; 10 nucleotides match TRBD2. V gave up 5 bases and J gave up 6 bases; unmatched junction bases: 13. Germline values: CDR1 LNHDA, CDR2 SQIVND (reference sequence). The CDR3 extends over 16 amino acids. Here the CDR3 reads CASSESSGSRGGEQYF. The CDR3 bases are TGTGCCAGTAGTGAATCTAGCGGGAGTAGAGGAGGCGAGCAGTACTTC.

The chain has TRBV2 and TRBJ1-2; D unclear. Per germline, CDR1 SNHLY and CDR2 FYNNEI. The CDR3 is 14 residues long. V lost 2 bases and J lost 8, with 15 bases in between. In nucleotides, the CDR3 is TGTGCCAGCAGTGAATGGGCAGTCTATGGAGGCTACACCTTC. This translates into CASSEWAVYGGYTF.

V gene TRBV10-2 combines with J gene TRBJ1-1; D is unresolved. V was cut by 3 bases and J by 5 bases, with 10 bases left in between. This CDR3 region has 13 residues. Per germline, CDR1 WSHSY and CDR2 SAAADI. The CDR3 DNA is TGCGCCAGCAGTGAAGAGAGTGGTACTGAAGCTTTCTTT. Encoded protein: CASSEESGTEAFF.

This clonotype was seen a handful of times. J is TRBJ1-5 and V is TRBV20-1, with D hard to call. The CDR3 has 9 residues. Germline V gives CDR1 DFQATT, CDR2 SNEGSKA (reference sequence). V dropped 8 bases and J dropped 6 bases, with 5 bases sitting between them. The CDR3 sequence: CSLSQPQHF. CDR3 bases: TGCAGTTTAAGTCAGCCCCAGCATTTT.

With regard to this clonotype: This sequence may be a read error, since a much larger clone differs from it by one base. The chain carries TRBV6-1 and TRBJ2-2, with 11 bases that match TRBD2. The CDR3 is made up of 17 amino acids. Germline lookup yields CDR1 MNHNS and CDR2 SASEGT. V shed 3 bases and J 5 bases; nucleotides not matched to a gene: 8. The CDR3 sequence is CASSDSGTSGRTGELFF. The CDR3 region has the DNA TGTGCCAGCAGTGATTCCGGGACTAGCGGCCGAACCGGGGAGCTGTTTTTT.

The genes are TRBV25-1 and TRBJ2-7; TRBD2 might be the D (5 bases). The CDR3 totals 11 residues. V was trimmed by 11 bases and J by 2 bases, leaving 10 bases between them. Germline V gene data show CDR1 as MGHDK and CDR2 as SYGVNS. CDR3 nucleotide sequence: TGTGCCCGGGGAGACACCTACGAGCAGTACTTC. Protein sequence: CARGDTYEQYF.

This clonotype was counted a single time. A much larger clone sits a single nucleotide away, making a read error possible. The gene calls are TRBV5-1 and TRBJ2-7; D not certain. The CDR3 length is 13 residues. The germline V gene has CDR1 SGHRS and CDR2 YFSETQ. CDR3 protein: CASSLALRSEQHF. CDR3 coding DNA: TGCGCCAGCAGCTTGGCTTTGCGATCCGAGCAGCACTTC.

This clonotype was observed a handful of times. The V and J genes are TRBV7-8 and TRBJ2-7; 9 bases map to TRBD2. V dropped 3 bases and J dropped 4; count of bases not matched to a gene: 7. From germline, CDR1 is SGHVS and CDR2 FQNEAQ. The CDR3 extends over 15 amino acids. The CDR3 nucleotides are TGTGCCAGCAGCTTTCTAGCGGGGACAAATTACGAGCAGTACTTC. Encoded protein: CASSFLAGTNYEQYF.

This clonotype was counted ten times or more. V usage is TRBV20-1 and J usage is TRBJ1-4; no clear D gene. The V gene lost 0 bases and the J gene lost 7 bases, with 9 bases spanning the gap. CDR1 is DFQATT and CDR2 is SNEGSKA in the germline V gene (reference sequence). This CDR3 region has 13 residues. CDR3 nucleotide sequence: TGCAGTGCTAGAGAAGGGATGGGTGAAAAACTGTTTTTT. Amino acids: CSAREGMGEKLFF.

V gene TRBV29-1 combines with J gene TRBJ2-2; 8 bases are shared with TRBD1. The CDR3 totals 14 residues. V lost 7 bases and J lost 1; bases outside the gene matches: 5. CDR1 is SQVTM and CDR2 is ANQGSEA in the germline V gene. The CDR3 nucleotides are TGCAGCGCAGCCGGGACAGGGAACACCGGGGAGCTGTTTTTT. Encoded protein: CSAAGTGNTGELFF.

The chain carries TRBV6-4 and TRBJ2-7; either TRBD1 or TRBD2 may supply D (5 bases each). The V gene lost 6 bases and the J gene lost 4 bases, with 13 bases spanning the gap. The CDR3 sequence is 13 residues long. Germline V gene data show CDR1 as MRHNA and CDR2 as SNTAGT. The DNA of the CDR3 is TGTGCCAGCAGATCGGGACGAGTATACGAGCAGTACTTC. Translating gives CASRSGRVYEQYF.

V gene TRBV2 combines with J gene TRBJ1-4; D not resolved. V gave up 8 bases and J gave up 7 bases, with 11 bases separating them. Germline CDR1 SNHLY, CDR2 FYNNEI. The CDR3 totals 12 residues. The CDR3 loop is CASFPIGEKLFF. CDR3 coding DNA: TGTGCCAGCTTTCCGATAGGTGAAAAACTGTTTTTT.

This clonotype was recorded many times. The chain combines TRBV2 with TRBJ2-7, with 7 bases identical to TRBD1. Germline CDR1 is SNHLY and CDR2 is FYNNEI. After removal of 3 bases from V and 3 bases from J, the junction contained 2 bases not matched to a gene. The length of the CDR3 is 13 residues. As DNA, the CDR3 is TGTGCCAGCAGTGATGCAGGGGGCTACGAGCAGTACTTC. Its protein product is CASSDAGGYEQYF.

This clonotype has more than one count but fewer than ten. The rearrangement uses TRBV7-8 and TRBJ2-2; possible D gene TRBD2, 6 bases. The CDR3 covers 16 residues. V lost 0 bases, J lost 1 base, and 9 bases lay in between. Germline CDR1 and CDR2: SGHVS and FQNEAQ. This CDR3 reads CASSLARRENTGELFF. The CDR3 DNA sequence: TGTGCCAGCAGCTTAGCGCGGCGGGAGAACACCGGGGAGCTGTTTTTT.

This clonotype was found a few times. The gene calls are TRBV7-2 and TRBJ2-7; tentative D call: TRBD2 (6 bases). Germline CDR1 is SGHTA and CDR2 is FQGNSA. The CDR3 length is 16 residues. V was clipped by 3 bases and J by 0 bases, with 15 bases between them. The CDR3 is CASSLASSGRSYEQYF. CDR3 nucleotide sequence: TGTGCCAGCAGCTTGGCGAGTAGCGGTCGCTCCTACGAGCAGTACTTC. Based on the CDR3 plus reference TRBV7-2 and TRBJ2-7, the full variable domain is GAGVSQSPSNKVTEKGKDVELRCDPISGHTALYWYRQSLGQGLEFLIYFQGNSAPDKSGLPSDRFSAERTGGSVSTLTIQRTQQEDSAVYLCASSLASSGRSYEQYFGPGTRLTVT.

This clonotype was seen once. The final CDR3 position lacks the conserved phenylalanine or tryptophan, pointing to a likely read error. The DNA is omitted, as the CDR3 cannot be located on it reliably, and the CDR3 follows TCRdb's listing. The rearrangement uses TRBV10-3 and TRBJ1-1; TRBD1, as called in the table, went unchecked against the DNA. The CDR3 is 10 amino acids in total, end residues counted. Germline loops: CDR1 ENHRY, CDR2 SYGVKD. CDR3 loop: CASSEVGTFY.

This clonotype was recorded many times. V usage is TRBV12-3 or TRBV12-4 and J usage is TRBJ1-1, with D unclear. V shed 6 bases and J shed 2 bases, with 13 bases lying between them. This CDR3 contains 14 residues. DNA for the CDR3: TGTGCCAGCAGCCTTTCCGACGGTAACACTGAAGCTTTCTTT. Protein sequence: CASSLSDGNTEAFF.

The sample holds many counts of this clonotype. V and J are TRBV29-1 and TRBJ2-7; 9 bases match TRBD2. Germline assignment: CDR1 SQVTM and CDR2 ANQGSEA. The CDR3 covers 14 residues. V shed 1 base, J shed 5 bases, and the junction held 6 bases outside the gene matches. CDR3 bases: TGCAGCGTTGAAGGCGGGAGGGGTCCTGACGAGCAGTACTTC. Its translation is CSVEGGRGPDEQYF.

The rearrangement joins TRBV7-9 to TRBJ1-6; D is undetermined. Germline loops: CDR1 SEHNR, CDR2 FQNEAQ (reference sequence). V was cut by 5 bases and J by 7 bases, with 6 bases left in between. CDR3 length: 12 residues. The CDR3 is CASSNANSPLHF. The CDR3 region has the DNA TGTGCCAGCAGCAATGCGAATTCACCCCTCCACTTT.